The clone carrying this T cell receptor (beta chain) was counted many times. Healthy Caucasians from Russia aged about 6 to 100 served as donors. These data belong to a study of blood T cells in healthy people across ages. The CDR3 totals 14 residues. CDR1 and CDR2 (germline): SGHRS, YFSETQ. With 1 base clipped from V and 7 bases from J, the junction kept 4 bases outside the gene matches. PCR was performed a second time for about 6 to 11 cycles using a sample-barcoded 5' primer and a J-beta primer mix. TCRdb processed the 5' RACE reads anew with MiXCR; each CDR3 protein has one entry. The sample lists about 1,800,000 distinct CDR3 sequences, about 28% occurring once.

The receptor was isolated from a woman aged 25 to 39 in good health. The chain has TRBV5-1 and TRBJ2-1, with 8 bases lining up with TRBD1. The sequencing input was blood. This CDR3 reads CASSLRTGKNEQFF. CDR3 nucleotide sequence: TGCGCCAGCAGCTTGCGGACAGGGAAAAATGAGCAGTTCTTC.